This T cell receptor (beta chain) is drawn from a study of T cell responses to AZD1222 COVID-19 vaccine. Trimming shortened V by 6 bases and J by 0 bases, and 8 bases separated the two germline ends. This CDR3 has 13 amino acids. Data came from immunoSEQ multiplex PCR; TCRdb stores just in-frame clones and leaves some out. The repertoire holds some 150,000 clones, with roughly 90% as singletons. Study conclusions and caveats: Baseline serology detected seropositivity in only six or seven AZD1222 recipients. Nearly half of spike-specific TCRs reportedly go after variant regions that carry no mutations. Two doses of AZD1222 preceded a rise in Spike-specific TCR breadth and depth. Donors, mostly white British, included more females; clonal diversity was possibly underestimated.

Points on this clone: No antigen is known for it.

The sample in question was peripheral blood, obtained 28 days after the second AZD1222 dose. This sequence joins TRBV12-3 or TRBV12-4 and TRBJ1-1; D not certain. This TCR was recovered from an adult who received the AZD1222 COVID-19 vaccine. The CDR3 DNA reads TGTGCCAGCAGCGGGCTGATGAACACTGAAGCTTTCTTT. Translated, it gives CASSGLMNTEAFF.